The entry below describes one TCR beta chain. Antigen unknown. These data are taken from a study of CD8+ T cells in alopecia areata. Following RNA extraction, reverse transcription yielded cDNA that acted as the sequencing template. TCRdb keeps only in-frame clones here, not all; method: immunoSEQ multiplex PCR. The data show 120,000 or so clones, approximately 47% seen once. Findings of the study overall: Clonality in lesional scalp, especially alopecia totalis/universalis, exceeded that of normal scalp. Relative to mice, TCR sharing across patients was less clear, a difference possibly HLA-related. Sequences from scalp samples also cover resident alphabeta T cells of normal skin.

Deletions cut 5 bases from V and 2 bases from J, with 16 bases between. The CDR3 covers 15 residues. CDR1 SQVTM and CDR2 ANQGSEA come from the germline V gene. Peripheral blood samples and lesional scalp punch biopsies were obtained from alopecia areata patients. The V gene is TRBV29-1, the J gene TRBJ2-1; D may be TRBD1 (5 bases). The sequencing sample was made of NKG2D-low CD8+ T cells sorted from blood. The clonotype was recovered from a human donor with alopecia areata. The CDR3 DNA reads as TGCAGCGTTTTTTACACAGGACGTCCCTACAATGAGCAGTTCTTC. It encodes CSVFYTGRPYNEQFF.